These 26 T cell receptor beta chains share one sample of origin, sequenced in a study of T cells after yellow fever vaccination. MiXCR, run by TCRdb on the 5' RACE reads, gives a single entry per CDR3 protein. The data show roughly 45,000 distinct CDR3 sequences, with just under 6.5% seen just once and about 9.4% held by the top ten. The sample was PBMCs, either bulk or a sorted T-cell subset (CD4+, CD8+, memory, or dextramer-sorted; not recorded which), taken 45 days after the yellow fever booster vaccination. Source of these receptors: a man aged 30 to 45 who received the YFV17D yellow fever vaccine.

This clonotype has at least ten counts. This chain joins TRBV7-2 and TRBJ1-6, with TRBD1 as a possible D gene (5 bases). The CDR3 totals 15 residues. CDR1 is SGHTA, CDR2 FQGNSA, per germline. V dropped 3 bases and J dropped 9 bases, with 15 bases sitting between them. For the CDR3, the DNA is TGTGCCAGCAGCTTGGGGCGACAGAGGCGTTCACCCCTCCACTTT. Translated, it gives CASSLGRQRRSPLHF.

In its sample, this clonotype was seen many times. The chain employs TRBV9 and TRBJ2-2; D unresolved. CDR1 and CDR2 (germline): SGDLS, YYNGEE. Trimming took off 6 bases at V and 1 base at J, with 10 bases between the two ends. This CDR3 contains 14 residues. The CDR3 sequence: CASKPSVNTGELFF. CDR3 in DNA: TGTGCCAGCAAGCCCTCAGTGAACACCGGGGAGCTGTTTTTT.

This clonotype was observed many times. The J gene is TRBJ2-7, the V gene TRBV10-3; D tentatively fits TRBD1 or TRBD2 (5 bases each). Trimming left V 10 bases short and J 2 bases short, with 15 bases between. This CDR3 contains 13 residues. Germline CDR1 ENHRY, CDR2 SYGVKD. CDR3 coding DNA: TGTGCCAGTCAGGGAGAGCCCCCCTACGAGCAGTACTTC. This encodes CASQGEPPYEQYF.

This clonotype was observed at least ten times. V usage is TRBV20-1 and J usage is TRBJ2-1, with TRBD2 matching over 8 bases. There are 14 residues in the CDR3. CDR1 and CDR2 (germline): DFQATT, SNEGSKA (reference sequence). V gave up 5 bases and J gave up 6 bases; unmatched junction bases: 9. CDR3 in amino acids: CSAGSGKERNEQFF. The CDR3, as DNA: TGCAGTGCTGGTAGCGGGAAGGAGCGCAATGAGCAGTTCTTC.

V and J are TRBV7-3 and TRBJ2-1; 7 bases match TRBD2. V lost 2 bases and J lost 5; bases outside the gene matches: 6. The germline V gene has CDR1 SGHTA and CDR2 FQGTGA. This CDR3 has 15 residues. The CDR3 region is CASSLGLAAHNEQFF. The CDR3 DNA reads TGTGCCAGCAGCTTAGGGCTAGCGGCCCACAATGAGCAGTTCTTC.

The rearrangement joins TRBV19 to TRBJ1-5; 7 bases line up with TRBD1. The length of the CDR3 is 17 residues. CDR1 is LNHDA, CDR2 SQIVND, per germline (reference sequence). Trimming removed 5 bases from V and 3 bases from J; junction bases left unmatched: 13. The CDR3, as DNA: TGTGCCAGTAGTTCCCGACCACAGGGGAGATTCAATCAGCCCCAGCATTTT. Its protein is CASSSRPQGRFNQPQHF. The variable domain in full, completed from reference TRBV19 and TRBJ1-5, reads DGGITQSPKYLFRKEGQNVTLSCEQNLNHDAMYWYRQDPGQGLRLIYYSQIVNDFQKGDIAEGYSVSREKKESFPLTVTSAQKNPTAFYLCASSSRPQGRFNQPQHFGDGTRLSIL.

The chain has TRBV7-9 and TRBJ2-3, with TRBD2 matching 8 bases. The germline CDR1 and CDR2 sequences are SEHNR and FQNEAQ (reference sequence). There are 15 residues in the CDR3. V lost 3 bases and J lost 0; bases outside the gene matches: 2. CDR3 loop: CASSFGRASTDTQYF. CDR3 DNA sequence: TGTGCCAGCAGCTTCGGGAGGGCGAGCACAGATACGCAGTATTTT.

This clonotype was recorded a few times. The chain combines TRBV6-6 with TRBJ2-2; D ambiguous. Germline CDR1 MNHNY, CDR2 SVGAGI (reference sequence). CDR3 length: 10 residues. Trimming stripped 6 bases from V and 8 bases from J, with 4 bases between. CDR3 nucleotide sequence: TGTGCCAGCAGCAAGGGGGAGCTGTTTTTT. Protein product: CASSKGELFF.

The rearrangement links TRBV12-3 or TRBV12-4 to TRBJ2-7, with TRBD1 matching over 8 bases. This CDR3 region has 13 residues. With V trimmed by 6 bases and J by 2 bases, 3 bases remained unmatched. CDR3: CASRRQGTYEQYF. The CDR3 DNA reads as TGTGCCAGCAGAAGACAGGGGACCTACGAGCAGTACTTC.

This clonotype was counted between two and nine times. The chain employs TRBV15 and TRBJ2-3; D is perhaps TRBD2 (5 bases). Germline V gene lookup returns CDR1 LNHNV and CDR2 YYDKDF (reference sequence). The CDR3 has 15 amino acids. V was trimmed by 0 bases and J by 3 bases, leaving 10 bases between them. The chain's CDR3 is CATSRETIFTDTQYF. For the CDR3, the DNA is TGTGCCACCAGCAGAGAGACTATATTTACAGATACGCAGTATTTT.

The sample holds many counts of this clonotype. The chain carries TRBV5-1 and TRBJ2-5; TRBD2 agrees at 9 bases. The CDR3 is 17 amino acids. V lost 0 bases, J lost 5 bases, and 11 bases stayed unmatched. The V gene's germline CDR1 is SGHRS and CDR2 YFSETQ. CDR3 nucleotides: TGCGCCAGCAGCTTGGTTCGAGCGGGAGGCGAAGGGGAGACCCAGTACTTC. Its translation: CASSLVRAGGEGETQYF.

This clonotype was recorded at least ten times. The chain joins TRBV21-1 to TRBJ2-3; TRBD1 reflects the table's D call only, with no check against the DNA. TRBV21-1 constitutes a pseudogene. The CDR3 runs to 15 residues. The CDR3 loop is CASSRPVGGTDTQYF. CDR3 nucleotides: TGTGCCAGCAGCCGCCCGGTGGGAGGCACAGATACGCAGTATTTT.

For this clonotype: This could be a read error, since a much larger clone is one nucleotide away. The chain combines TRBV10-3 with TRBJ2-1; D uncertain. The germline V gene encodes CDR1 ENHRY and CDR2 SYGVKD. The length of the CDR3 is 15 residues. The CDR3: CAISEPARQGNEQLF. In DNA, the CDR3 is TGTGCCATCAGTGAGCCAGCGCGACAAGGCAATGAGCAGCTCTTC.

The V gene is TRBV5-6, the J gene TRBJ2-3; unclear D gene. V lost 1 base and J 1 base, leaving 10 bases between the germline ends. Germline V gives CDR1 SGHDT, CDR2 YYEEEE. This CDR3 has 15 amino acids. The CDR3 region has the DNA TGTGCCAGCAGCTTGTTGCCCAGCGGCACAGATACGCAGTATTTT. Protein: CASSLLPSGTDTQYF.

This clonotype was counted at least ten times. The chain is built from TRBV25-1 and TRBJ1-5; perhaps TRBD1 as D (5 bases). V was trimmed by 0 bases and J by 9 bases, leaving 12 bases between them. This CDR3 comprises 14 residues. CDR1 MGHDK and CDR2 SYGVNS come from the germline V gene. CDR3 sequence: CASSEYDSFRPQHF. As DNA, the CDR3 is TGTGCCAGCAGTGAATACGACAGTTTCCGGCCCCAGCATTTT.

There are many counts of this clonotype. The chain links TRBV29-1 to TRBJ2-6; D call uncertain. The CDR3 is 16 amino acids. Germline V gene sequence: CDR1 SQVTM, CDR2 ANQGSEA. Between the trimmed V and J ends, which lost 5 bases and 0 bases, there was a span of 14 bases. In DNA, the CDR3 is TGCAGCGTTACGCTTACCCCTTACTCTGGGGCCAACGTCCTGACTTTC. Its translation: CSVTLTPYSGANVLTF. The full variable domain, rest sourced from reference TRBV29-1 and TRBJ2-6, is SAVISQKPSRDICQRGTSLTIQCQVDSQVTMMFWYRQQPGQSLTLIATANQGSEATYESGFVIDKFPISRPNLTFSTLTVSNMSPEDSSIYLCSVTLTPYSGANVLTFGAGSRLTVL.

In this sample, this clonotype turned up many times. This chain links TRBV7-3 with TRBJ2-1; 7 bases are shared with TRBD2. V trimming: 2 bases; J trimming: 6 bases; junction bases outside the gene matches: 10. The CDR3 contains 16 residues. Germline V lookup: CDR1 SGHTA, CDR2 FQGTGA. Written as DNA, the CDR3 is TGTGCCAGCAGCTTATCTTCCGGGAGGAGGGGCAATGAGCAGTTCTTC. Translating it yields CASSLSSGRRGNEQFF.

The table lists this clonotype with many counts. J is TRBJ2-5 and V is TRBV6-5; TRBD1 aligns across 8 bases. Germline V CDR1 and CDR2: MNHEY, SVGAGI. The CDR3 runs to 14 residues. V shed 6 bases and J 7 bases; nucleotides not matched to a gene: 10. CDR3 in amino acids: CASSLDRASGTQYF. The CDR3 DNA sequence: TGTGCCAGCAGCTTGGACAGGGCAAGTGGGACCCAGTACTTC.

This clonotype has just a few counts. The chain links TRBV27 to TRBJ1-1; D might be TRBD1 (6 bases). This CDR3 contains 14 residues. Germline V gene lookup returns CDR1 MNHEY and CDR2 SMNVEV (reference sequence). Trimming pared 7 bases from V and 1 base from J, leaving 13 bases between. Here the CDR3 reads CASMWGHGNTEAFF. The CDR3 nucleotides read TGTGCCAGCATGTGGGGGCACGGGAACACTGAAGCTTTCTTT.

This clonotype showed up many times. The rearrangement uses TRBV14 and TRBJ2-1; D unclear. Germline-derived CDR1 and CDR2 are SGHDN and FVKESK. Trimming took 1 base from V and 6 from J, leaving 16 bases between them. The CDR3 covers 16 residues. In DNA, the CDR3 is TGTGCCAGCAGCCAAGCCGTCTTCTCTAAAGGCAATGAGCAGTTCTTC. Translated, it gives CASSQAVFSKGNEQFF.

This clonotype was observed many times. The genes are TRBV5-1 and TRBJ2-7; D ambiguous. Germline CDR1 reads SGHRS; CDR2 reads YFSETQ. This CDR3 contains 14 residues. V lost 0 bases and J 1 base, leaving 8 bases between the germline ends. This CDR3 reads CASSLADVSYEQYF. The CDR3 coding sequence is TGCGCCAGCAGCTTGGCAGACGTATCCTACGAGCAGTACTTC.

This clonotype was recorded many times. This chain uses TRBV7-2 with TRBJ2-5; D unresolved. Germline V gene data show CDR1 as SGHTA and CDR2 as FQGNSA. The CDR3 totals 11 residues. Trimming took 3 bases from V and 2 from J, leaving 1 base between them. Here the CDR3 reads CASSFQETQYF. Written as DNA, the CDR3 is TGTGCCAGCAGCTTTCAAGAGACCCAGTACTTC.

The CDR3 spells CASSILASVQETQYF. CDR3 coding DNA: TGTGCCAGCAGCATCTTAGCGTCGGTCCAAGAGACCCAGTACTTC. The V gene is TRBV6-2 or TRBV6-3, the J gene TRBJ2-5, with D perhaps matching TRBD2 (5 bases). The CDR3 has 15 amino acids. CDR1 MNHEY and CDR2 SVGEGT come from the germline V gene. The V gene lost 6 bases and the J gene lost 1 base, with 15 bases spanning the gap.

A few counts support this clonotype. The rearrangement joins TRBV6-5 to TRBJ2-1, with 9 positions matching TRBD1. The CDR3 runs 14 residues. V shed 4 bases and J 9 bases; nucleotides not matched to a gene: 7. Looked up from germline, CDR1 is MNHEY and CDR2 is SVGAGI. This CDR3 is CASSWGQGLLEQFF. The DNA for the CDR3 is TGTGCCAGCAGTTGGGGACAGGGCCTTCTTGAGCAGTTCTTC.

The chain combines TRBV30 with TRBJ1-2; D gene ambiguous. This CDR3 is 13 amino acids long. Germline V gene sequence: CDR1 GTSNPN, CDR2 SVGIG (reference sequence). Trimming cost V 4 bases and J 5 bases, with 14 bases left between them. CDR3 bases: TGTGCCTGGACTTCGGACCACTTTTATGGCTACACCTTC. Translation: CAWTSDHFYGYTF.

This clonotype was counted at least ten times. The chain uses TRBV4-1 and TRBJ2-1; D is perhaps TRBD2 (6 bases). The V gene lost 3 bases and the J gene lost 4 bases, with 13 bases spanning the gap. The CDR3 totals 15 residues. Germline lookup yields CDR1 MGHRA and CDR2 YSYEKL. The CDR3 reads CASSQGGITYNEQFF. In nucleotides, the CDR3 is TGCGCCAGCAGCCAGGGCGGGATTACATACAATGAGCAGTTCTTC.